The 7 T cell receptor beta chains below were found in one sample sequenced in a study of cytomegalovirus exposure and HLA in healthy donors. This table comes from immunoSEQ multiplex PCR, and its TCRdb copy is limited to in-frame clones, with some not included. The table has about 130,000 clones, 89% seen once; the top ten hold approximately 3.3%. The sample taken for sequencing was PBMCs. These receptors were collected from a man between 25 and 39 years old in good health and CMV-seronegative.

About this clone: Other DNA sequences in this sample translate to the same CDR3. The gene calls are TRBV4-1 and TRBJ1-6, with D perhaps TRBD1 (6 bases). CDR1 MGHRA and CDR2 YSYEKL come from the germline V gene. V lost 3 bases and J 7 bases, leaving 10 bases between the germline ends. The CDR3 contains 14 residues. CDR3 sequence reads: CASSHGQGNSPLHF. CDR3 DNA: TGCGCCAGCAGCCACGGGCAGGGGAATTCACCCCTCCACTTT.

The V call is TRBV7-6, the J call TRBJ1-2; the D gene is possibly TRBD1 (6 bases). CDR1 SGHVS and CDR2 FNYEAQ come from the germline V gene. The CDR3 consists of 15 residues. V gave up 5 bases and J gave up 2 bases, with 15 bases separating them. DNA of the CDR3: TGTGCCAGCAGCCCCTATATGGGGGCGAACTATGGCTACACCTTC. Encoded protein: CASSPYMGANYGYTF.

This clone was seen once. The chain couples TRBV11-3 to TRBJ2-1; D possibly corresponds to TRBD1 (6 bases). Looked up from germline, CDR1 is SGHNT and CDR2 is YENEEA. The ends were cut back, 5 bases at V and 5 bases at J, with 16 bases in the middle. This CDR3 region has 15 residues. The CDR3 protein is CASSKTLGQNNEQFF. The CDR3, as DNA: TGTGCCAGCAGCAAAACCCTTGGACAGAACAATGAGCAGTTCTTC.

The chain has TRBV4-1 and TRBJ1-2; D gene uncertain. The CDR3 is 16 amino acids. Trimming pared 0 bases from V and 4 bases from J, leaving 15 bases between. Germline V gene data show CDR1 as MGHRA and CDR2 as YSYEKL. Written as DNA, the CDR3 is TGCGCCAGCAGCCAAGAGGAGGGCACGAGACTCTATGGCTACACCTTC. This sequence encodes CASSQEEGTRLYGYTF.

The V gene is TRBV19, the J gene TRBJ1-5; the D gene is possibly TRBD1 (6 bases). The CDR3 loop spans 15 amino acids. V was trimmed by 1 base and J by 9 bases, leaving 16 bases between them. Germline CDR1 LNHDA, CDR2 SQIVND (reference sequence). CDR3 loop: CASSIVVGGLRPQHF. In DNA, the CDR3 is TGTGCCAGTAGTATAGTAGTGGGGGGGCTAAGGCCCCAGCATTTT.

The chain uses TRBV11-3 and TRBJ2-3; 10 nucleotides line up with TRBD2. Trimming cost V 1 base and J 1 base; bases outside gene matches: 2. CDR3 length: 16 amino acids. CDR1 and CDR2 from the germline V gene are SGHNT and YENEEA. CDR3 amino acids: CASSLGLAGGTDTQYF. The CDR3 DNA reads as TGTGCCAGCAGCTTAGGGCTAGCGGGAGGCACAGATACGCAGTATTTT. Supplemented by reference TRBV11-3 and TRBJ2-3, the full variable domain reads EAGVVQSPRYKIIEKKQPVAFWCNPISGHNTLYWYLQNLGQGPELLIRYENEEAVDDSQLPKDRFSAERLKGVDSTLKIQPAELGDSAVYLCASSLGLAGGTDTQYFGPGTRLTVL.

The chain recombines TRBV28 with TRBJ1-6; 11 bases are a match to TRBD1. The germline V gene has CDR1 MDHEN and CDR2 SYDVKM. V was clipped by 5 bases and J by 8 bases; unmatched bases: 5. This CDR3 contains 15 residues. The CDR3 DNA is TGTGCCAGCAGTCCCCTGGGACAGGGGGATTCACCCCTCCACTTT. It is translated as CASSPLGQGDSPLHF.